This TCR beta chain is from a study of lymphopenia after photon versus proton radiotherapy. General study results and limits: After lymphocyte nadir, photon-treated repertoires showed oligoclonal expansion, especially CD8+ Temra. Relative stability marked proton patients; photon patients lost diversity and naive cells. In patients who died, overall survival fell as post-nadir TCR diversity dropped more.

This clone was detected only a few times. Its antigen is not identified. The CDR3 runs to 14 residues. Trimming pared 0 bases from V and 6 bases from J, leaving 12 bases between. In germline, CDR1 is MNHEY, CDR2 SVGAGI. Produced via immunoSEQ multiplex PCR; TCRdb's table is partial and in-frame only. The data contain under 30,000 clones, about 92% of them singletons. This specimen was peripheral blood, taken from a patient treated with photon-based radiotherapy. This sequence was found in a woman aged 45 to 65 with cholangiocarcinoma. The J gene is TRBJ2-7, the V gene TRBV6-5; D is unclear. CDR3 protein: CASSYSEYPTEQYF. The CDR3 DNA reads as TGTGCCAGCAGTTACTCGGAGTACCCCACCGAGCAGTACTTC.